One sample yielded the 17 T cell receptor beta chains listed below, sequenced in a study of blood T cell repertoires in COVID-19. Here immunoSEQ multiplex PCR was the method, and the copy in TCRdb shows in-frame clones only, minus some. The profile shows about 150,000 clones, roughly 80% of them singletons. The source material was PBMCs or T cells enriched from blood (not recorded which). All receptors derive from a man aged 50 to 59 who had recovered from COVID-19.

The chain has TRBV6-5 and TRBJ2-3; D ambiguous. The CDR3 has 12 amino acids. Germline V gives CDR1 MNHEY, CDR2 SVGAGI. Trimming pared 5 bases from V and 4 bases from J, leaving 7 bases between. The CDR3: CASSPRADTQYF. CDR3 nucleotides: TGTGCCAGCAGTCCTCGGGCAGATACGCAGTATTTT.

The rearrangement uses TRBV25-1 and TRBJ2-6; perhaps TRBD2 as D (6 bases). The CDR3 is 15 residues long. Between the trimmed V and J ends, which lost 9 bases and 2 bases, there was a span of 14 bases. Germline V gene data show CDR1 as MGHDK and CDR2 as SYGVNS. CDR3 region: CASVPGGAGANVLTF. The DNA for the CDR3 is TGTGCCAGTGTGCCCGGAGGGGCTGGGGCCAACGTCCTGACTTTC.

The chain recombines TRBV9 with TRBJ2-2; 13 nucleotides agree with TRBD2. The CDR3 sequence is 18 residues long. The V gene end was trimmed by 3 bases and the J gene end by 5 bases; junction bases not matched to a gene: 10. Germline V lookup: CDR1 SGDLS, CDR2 YYNGEE. The CDR3 coding sequence is TGTGCCAGCAGCGCTTCTGGACTAGCGGGGGATTTTACCGGGGAGCTGTTTTTT. Protein product: CASSASGLAGDFTGELFF.

A remark on this clone: One end of the junction fails to match germline, which may point to a read error. This chain joins TRBV28 and TRBJ1-2; unclear D gene. This CDR3 comprises 15 residues. Germline V gene lookup returns CDR1 MDHEN and CDR2 SYDVKM. The CDR3: CASSLWARGTYGYTF. DNA for the CDR3: TGTGCCAGCAGTCTATGGGCCCGGGGAACCTATGGCTACACCTTC.

The rearrangement links TRBV5-1 to TRBJ2-2; a possible D gene is TRBD2 (6 bases). The CDR3 length is 13 residues. From germline, CDR1 is SGHRS and CDR2 YFSETQ. Between the trimmed V and J ends, which lost 7 bases and 3 bases, there was a span of 10 bases. This CDR3 reads CASDAGYTGELFF. CDR3 coding DNA: TGCGCCAGCGACGCGGGGTACACCGGGGAGCTGTTTTTT.

The chain employs TRBV18 and TRBJ1-4; 8 bases agree with TRBD1. The length of the CDR3 is 18 residues. Trimming took 2 bases from V and 2 from J; bases not matched to a gene: 10. Germline loops: CDR1 KGHSH, CDR2 LQKENI. The CDR3 region is CASSPMGQVGATNEKLFF. CDR3 bases: TGTGCCAGCTCACCAATGGGACAGGTTGGTGCGACTAATGAAAAACTGTTTTTT. The whole variable domain, remainder taken from reference TRBV18 and TRBJ1-4, is NAGVMQNPRHLVRRRGQEARLRCSPMKGHSHVYWYRQLPEEGLKFMVYLQKENIIDESGMPKERFSAEFPKEGPSILRIQQVVRGDSAAYFCASSPMGQVGATNEKLFFGSGTQLSVL.

This chain links TRBV2 with TRBJ2-5; D remains unclear. Trimming shortened V by 3 bases and J by 2 bases, and 10 bases separated the two germline ends. This CDR3 has 14 residues. Germline V gives CDR1 SNHLY, CDR2 FYNNEI. CDR3: CASSEWAPQETQYF. Written as DNA, the CDR3 is TGTGCCAGCAGTGAGTGGGCACCTCAAGAGACCCAGTACTTC.

The chain joins TRBV25-1 to TRBJ2-7; maybe TRBD1 (6 bases). The CDR3 spans 15 residues. The germline V gene encodes CDR1 MGHDK and CDR2 SYGVNS. V was pared by 4 bases and J by 1 base, with 14 bases between. CDR3 loop: CASSGYRENSYEQYF. In DNA, the CDR3 is TGTGCCAGCAGTGGCTACAGGGAAAATTCCTACGAGCAGTACTTC.

V is TRBV5-1 and J is TRBJ2-7; D not certain. Germline CDR1 SGHRS, CDR2 YFSETQ. This CDR3 has 15 residues. V was trimmed by 0 bases and J by 2 bases, leaving 12 bases between them. In DNA form, the CDR3 reads TGCGCCAGCAGCTTGGGTGGCAGTGACACCTACGAGCAGTACTTC. It encodes CASSLGGSDTYEQYF.

This chain uses TRBV3-1 (or the pseudogene TRBV3-2) with TRBJ1-5; 11 positions agree with TRBD1. Germline lookup yields CDR1 LGHDT and CDR2 YNNKEL (reference sequence). The CDR3 sequence is 18 residues long. Trimming took 3 bases from V and 0 from J; bases not matched to a gene: 7. CDR3 nucleotides: TGTGCCAGCAGCCACCCCGGACAGGGGGCGTATAGCAATCAGCCCCAGCATTTT. This encodes CASSHPGQGAYSNQPQHF.

The J gene is TRBJ2-7, the V gene TRBV11-2, with D unresolved. Trimming removed 1 base at V and 3 bases at J, with 16 bases between. Germline V gene lookup returns CDR1 SGHAT and CDR2 FQNNGV. CDR3 size: 16 residues. The DNA of the CDR3 is TGTGCCAGCAGCTTAGGCCCCTTCCTTCAGGACTACGAGCAGTACTTC. Translating it yields CASSLGPFLQDYEQYF. The whole variable domain, filled in from reference TRBV11-2 and TRBJ2-7, reads EAGVAQSPRYKIIEKRQSVAFWCNPISGHATLYWYQQILGQGPKLLIQFQNNGVVDDSQLPKDRFSAERLKGVDSTLKIQPAKLEDSAVYLCASSLGPFLQDYEQYFGPGTRLTVT.

The chain joins TRBV2 to TRBJ1-2, with 12 bases matching TRBD1. This CDR3 region has 14 residues. Trimming at V came to 10 bases and at J to 6 bases, leaving 9 bases not matched to a gene. Per germline, CDR1 SNHLY and CDR2 FYNNEI. CDR3 sequence: CATIPGQGANGYTF. The CDR3 DNA reads as TGTGCCACAATACCGGGACAGGGGGCGAATGGCTACACCTTC. The complete variable domain, with remaining parts taken from reference TRBV2 and TRBJ1-2, reads EPEVTQTPSHQVTQMGQEVILRCVPISNHLYFYWYRQILGQKVEFLVSFYNNEISEKSEIFDDQFSVERPDGSNFTLKIRSTKLEDSAMYFCATIPGQGANGYTFGSGTRLTVV.

The V call is TRBV5-1, the J call TRBJ2-7, with 9 bases lining up with TRBD1. Per the germline V gene, CDR1 is SGHRS and CDR2 is YFSETQ. This CDR3 is 15 amino acids long. V lost 3 bases, J lost 6 bases, and 10 bases stayed unmatched. CDR3 region: CASSWGDRDKSEQYF. For the CDR3, the DNA is TGCGCCAGCAGCTGGGGGGACAGGGACAAGTCCGAGCAGTACTTC.

The chain is built from TRBV7-8 and TRBJ1-2; D uncertain. CDR3 length: 15 residues. V was pared by 0 bases and J by 0 bases, with 8 bases between. Germline-derived CDR1 and CDR2 are SGHVS and FQNEAQ. CDR3 DNA sequence: TGTGCCAGCAGCTTAGCGGCGGTTCCTAACTATGGCTACACCTTC. Protein product: CASSLAAVPNYGYTF.

This rearrangement joins TRBV28 to TRBJ1-4; possibly TRBD1 for D (6 bases). The germline CDR1 and CDR2 sequences are MDHEN and SYDVKM. The CDR3 contains 14 residues. V dropped 3 bases and J dropped 8 bases, with 13 bases sitting between them. The CDR3 loop is CASSFGQGYEKLFF. CDR3 coding DNA: TGTGCCAGCAGTTTCGGGCAGGGGTACGAAAAACTGTTTTTT.

The rearrangement links TRBV6-2 or TRBV6-3 to TRBJ1-5, with 7 bases matching TRBD1. There are 18 residues in the CDR3. With 2 bases clipped from V and 3 bases from J, the junction kept 13 bases outside the gene matches. Germline-derived CDR1 and CDR2 are MNHEY and SVGEGT. The CDR3 bases are TGTGCCAGCAGTTACCCTCGACAGGGCCTGATTGTCAATCAGCCCCAGCATTTT. It specifies CASSYPRQGLIVNQPQHF.

This rearrangement joins TRBV6-1 to TRBJ2-1; D uncertain. The CDR3 covers 14 residues. Germline V gene data show CDR1 as MNHNS and CDR2 as SASEGT. V dropped 1 base and J dropped 6 bases, with 10 bases sitting between them. CDR3 loop: CASSEGPRLNEQFF. The CDR3 region has the DNA TGTGCCAGCAGTGAAGGGCCGAGACTCAATGAGCAGTTCTTC.